This T cell receptor (beta chain) was recorded in a study of shared T cell receptors in the human thymus. Repertoires were generated with immunoSEQ multiplex PCR, while TCRdb's copy carries only in-frame clones and drops some. There are 500,000 to 550,000 clones in the sample; around 82% occur only once, and less than 0.015% lies in the top ten. In germline, CDR1 is MNHEY, CDR2 SMNVEV (reference sequence). The length of the CDR3 is 13 residues. Trimming left V 5 bases short and J 9 bases short, with 14 bases between. The sample also formed part of further work on human thymus T cells. That study adds: It looked as if thymic and blood repertoires used V and J genes in a biased way. Related studies found that unrelated individuals share highly overlapping thymic repertoires.

The specimen sequenced was thymocytes. The source of this sequence is a boy in the first two years of life with a congenital heart defect. V and J are TRBV27 and TRBJ1-5; no definite D call. Written as DNA, the CDR3 is TGTGCCAGCAGTGCAGGTCCCCGAAGGCCCCAGCATTTT. Translating gives CASSAGPRRPQHF.